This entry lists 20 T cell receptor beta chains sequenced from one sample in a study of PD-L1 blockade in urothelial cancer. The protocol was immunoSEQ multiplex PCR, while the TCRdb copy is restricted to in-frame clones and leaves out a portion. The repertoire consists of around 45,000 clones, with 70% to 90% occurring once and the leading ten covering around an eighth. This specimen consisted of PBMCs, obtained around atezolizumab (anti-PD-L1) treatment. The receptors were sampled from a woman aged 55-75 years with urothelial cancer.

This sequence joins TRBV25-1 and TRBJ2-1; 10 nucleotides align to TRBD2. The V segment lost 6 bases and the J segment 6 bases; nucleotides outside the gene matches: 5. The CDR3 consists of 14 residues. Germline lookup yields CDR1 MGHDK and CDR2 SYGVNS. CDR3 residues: CASRHSGRSNEQFF. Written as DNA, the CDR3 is TGTGCCAGCAGACATAGCGGGAGGAGCAATGAGCAGTTCTTC.

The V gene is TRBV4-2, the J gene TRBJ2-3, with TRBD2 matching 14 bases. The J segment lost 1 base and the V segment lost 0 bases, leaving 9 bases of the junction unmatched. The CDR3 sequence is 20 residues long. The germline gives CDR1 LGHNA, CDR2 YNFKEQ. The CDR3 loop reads CASSQDLTSGGALGTDTQYF. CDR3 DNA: TGTGCCAGCAGCCAAGATCTGACTAGCGGGGGGGCACTCGGCACAGATACGCAGTATTTT.

The CDR3 bases are TGTGCCAGCAGTTCCCAGGGTAACTATGGCTACACCTTC. Its translation: CASSSQGNYGYTF. The V call is TRBV9, the J call TRBJ1-2, with D perhaps TRBD1 (5 bases). CDR1 SGDLS and CDR2 YYNGEE come from the germline V gene. The CDR3 consists of 13 residues. V shed 5 bases and J shed 1 base, with 9 bases lying between them. The variable domain in full, completed from reference TRBV9 and TRBJ1-2, reads DSGVTQTPKHLITATGQRVTLRCSPRSGDLSVYWYQQSLDQGLQFLIQYYNGEERAKGNILERFSAQQFPDLHSELNLSSLELGDSALYFCASSSQGNYGYTFGSGTRLTVV.

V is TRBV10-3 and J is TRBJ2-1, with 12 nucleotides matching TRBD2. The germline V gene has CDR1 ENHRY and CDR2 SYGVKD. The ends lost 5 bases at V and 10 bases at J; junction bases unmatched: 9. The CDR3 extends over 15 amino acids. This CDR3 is CAISSASGGASEQFF. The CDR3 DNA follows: TGTGCCATCAGTTCGGCTAGCGGGGGGGCTAGCGAGCAGTTCTTC.

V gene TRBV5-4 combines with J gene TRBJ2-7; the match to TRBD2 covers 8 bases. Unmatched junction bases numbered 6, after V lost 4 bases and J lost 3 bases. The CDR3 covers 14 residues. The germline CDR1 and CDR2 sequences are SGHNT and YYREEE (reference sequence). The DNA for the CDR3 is TGTGCCAGCAGCCGAACTAGCGGACACTACGAGCAGTACTTC. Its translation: CASSRTSGHYEQYF. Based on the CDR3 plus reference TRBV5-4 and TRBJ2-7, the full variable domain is ETGVTQSPTHLIKTRGQQVTLRCSSQSGHNTVSWYQQALGQGPQFIFQYYREEENGRGNFPPRFSGLQFPNYSSELNVNALELDDSALYLCASSRTSGHYEQYFGPGTRLTVT.

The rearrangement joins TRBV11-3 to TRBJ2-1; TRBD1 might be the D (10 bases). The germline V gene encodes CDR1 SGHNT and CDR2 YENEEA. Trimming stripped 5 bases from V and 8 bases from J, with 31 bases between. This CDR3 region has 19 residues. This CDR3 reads CASSPGTGAGGRGPHEQFF. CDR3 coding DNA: TGTGCCAGCAGCCCCGGGACAGGGGCAGGCGGGAGGGGTCCCCATGAGCAGTTCTTC.

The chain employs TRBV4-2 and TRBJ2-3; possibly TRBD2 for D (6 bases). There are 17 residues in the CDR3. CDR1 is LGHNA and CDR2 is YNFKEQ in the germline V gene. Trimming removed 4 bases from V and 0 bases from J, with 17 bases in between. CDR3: CASSPRGTFTSTDTQYF. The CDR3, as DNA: TGTGCCAGCAGCCCCCGGGGGACTTTCACTAGCACAGATACGCAGTATTTT.

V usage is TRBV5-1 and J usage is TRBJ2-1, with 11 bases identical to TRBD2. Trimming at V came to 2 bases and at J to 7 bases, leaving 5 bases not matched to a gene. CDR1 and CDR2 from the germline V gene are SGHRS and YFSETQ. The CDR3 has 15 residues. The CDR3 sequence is CASSLTSGSRNEQFF. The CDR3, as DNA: TGCGCCAGCAGCTTAACTAGCGGGAGTAGGAATGAGCAGTTCTTC.

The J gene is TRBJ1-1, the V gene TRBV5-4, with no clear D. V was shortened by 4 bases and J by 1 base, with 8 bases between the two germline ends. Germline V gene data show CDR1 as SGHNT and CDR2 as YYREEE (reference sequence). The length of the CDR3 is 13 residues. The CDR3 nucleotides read TGTGCCAGCAGCGTACCAGGGAACACTGAAGCTTTCTTT. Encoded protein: CASSVPGNTEAFF.

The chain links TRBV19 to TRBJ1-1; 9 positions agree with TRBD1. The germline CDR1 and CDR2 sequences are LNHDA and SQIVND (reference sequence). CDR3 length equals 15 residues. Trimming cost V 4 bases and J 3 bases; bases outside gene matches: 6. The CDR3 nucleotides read TGTGCCAGTAGTAGGGACAGGGTCGGACACACTGAAGCTTTCTTT. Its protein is CASSRDRVGHTEAFF. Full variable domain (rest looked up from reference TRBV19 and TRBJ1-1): DGGITQSPKYLFRKEGQNVTLSCEQNLNHDAMYWYRQDPGQGLRLIYYSQIVNDFQKGDIAEGYSVSREKKESFPLTVTSAQKNPTAFYLCASSRDRVGHTEAFFGQGTRLTVV.

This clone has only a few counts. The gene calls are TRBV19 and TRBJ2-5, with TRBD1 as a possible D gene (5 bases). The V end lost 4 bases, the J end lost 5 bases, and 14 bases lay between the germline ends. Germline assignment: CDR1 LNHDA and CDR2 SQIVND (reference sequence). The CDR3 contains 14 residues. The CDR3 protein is CASSKTEARETQYF. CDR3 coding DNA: TGTGCCAGTAGTAAGACAGAGGCTCGGGAGACCCAGTACTTC.

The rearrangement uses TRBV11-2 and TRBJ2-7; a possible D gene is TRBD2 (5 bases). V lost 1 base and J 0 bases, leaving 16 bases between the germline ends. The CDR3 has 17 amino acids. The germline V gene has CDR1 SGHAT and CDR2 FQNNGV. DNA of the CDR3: TGTGCCAGCAGCTTAGGACGAGGGTCATTCACCTCCTACGAGCAGTACTTC. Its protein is CASSLGRGSFTSYEQYF.

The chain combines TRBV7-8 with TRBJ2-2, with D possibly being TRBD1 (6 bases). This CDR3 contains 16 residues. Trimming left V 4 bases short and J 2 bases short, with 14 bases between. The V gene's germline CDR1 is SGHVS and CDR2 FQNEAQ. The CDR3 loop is CASSYRTVINTGELFF. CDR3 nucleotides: TGTGCCAGCAGCTACCGGACAGTTATAAACACCGGGGAGCTGTTTTTT.

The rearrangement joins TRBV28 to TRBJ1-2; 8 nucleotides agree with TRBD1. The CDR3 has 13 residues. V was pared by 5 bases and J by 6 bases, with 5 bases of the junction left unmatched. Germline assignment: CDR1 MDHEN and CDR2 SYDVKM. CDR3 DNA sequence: TGTGCCAGCAGTCGGGACAGGCTCGATGGCTACACCTTC. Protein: CASSRDRLDGYTF.

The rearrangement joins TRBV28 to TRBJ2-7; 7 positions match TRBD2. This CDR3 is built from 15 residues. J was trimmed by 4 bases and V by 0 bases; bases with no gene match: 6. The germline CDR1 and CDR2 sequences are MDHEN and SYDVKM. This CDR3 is CASSLWASGTYEQYF. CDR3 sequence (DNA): TGTGCCAGCAGTTTATGGGCTAGCGGAACTTACGAGCAGTACTTC.

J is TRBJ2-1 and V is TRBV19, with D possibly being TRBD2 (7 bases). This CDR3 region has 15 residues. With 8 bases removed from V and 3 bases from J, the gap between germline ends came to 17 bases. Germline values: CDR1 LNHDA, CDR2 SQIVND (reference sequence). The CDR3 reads CASHYGGGRYNEQFF. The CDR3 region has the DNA TGTGCCAGTCACTATGGGGGGGGCCGCTACAATGAGCAGTTCTTC. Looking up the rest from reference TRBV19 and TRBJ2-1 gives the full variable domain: DGGITQSPKYLFRKEGQNVTLSCEQNLNHDAMYWYRQDPGQGLRLIYYSQIVNDFQKGDIAEGYSVSREKKESFPLTVTSAQKNPTAFYLCASHYGGGRYNEQFFGPGTRLTVL.

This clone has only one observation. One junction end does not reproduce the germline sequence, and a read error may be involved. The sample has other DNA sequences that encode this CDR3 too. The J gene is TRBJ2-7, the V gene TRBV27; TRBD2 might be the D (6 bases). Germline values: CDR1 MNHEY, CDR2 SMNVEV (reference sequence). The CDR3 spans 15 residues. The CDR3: CASSLLGGPSGEQYF. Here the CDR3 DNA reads TGTGCCAGCAGTTTATTGGGGGGACCCTCGGGAGAGCAATACTTC.

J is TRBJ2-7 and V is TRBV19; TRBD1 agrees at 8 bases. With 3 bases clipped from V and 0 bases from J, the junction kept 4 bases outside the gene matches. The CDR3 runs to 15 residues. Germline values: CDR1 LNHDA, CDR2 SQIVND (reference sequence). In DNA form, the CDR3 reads TGTGCCAGTAGTATCGGGGACAGGAGCTCCTACGAGCAGTACTTC. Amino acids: CASSIGDRSSYEQYF.

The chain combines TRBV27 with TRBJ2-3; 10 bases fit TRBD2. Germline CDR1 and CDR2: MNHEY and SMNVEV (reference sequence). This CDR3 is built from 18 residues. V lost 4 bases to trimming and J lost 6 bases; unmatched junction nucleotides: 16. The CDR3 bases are TGTGCCAGCAGTTCCAACATCCAAGCGGGAGGGATCGTCGATACGCAGTATTTT. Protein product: CASSSNIQAGGIVDTQYF.

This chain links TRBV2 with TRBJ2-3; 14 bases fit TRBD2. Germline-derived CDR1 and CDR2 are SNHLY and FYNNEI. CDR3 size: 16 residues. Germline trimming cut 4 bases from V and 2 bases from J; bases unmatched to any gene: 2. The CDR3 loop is CASSGGLAGVTDTQYF. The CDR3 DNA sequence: TGTGCCAGCAGTGGGGGACTAGCGGGAGTCACAGATACGCAGTATTTT.